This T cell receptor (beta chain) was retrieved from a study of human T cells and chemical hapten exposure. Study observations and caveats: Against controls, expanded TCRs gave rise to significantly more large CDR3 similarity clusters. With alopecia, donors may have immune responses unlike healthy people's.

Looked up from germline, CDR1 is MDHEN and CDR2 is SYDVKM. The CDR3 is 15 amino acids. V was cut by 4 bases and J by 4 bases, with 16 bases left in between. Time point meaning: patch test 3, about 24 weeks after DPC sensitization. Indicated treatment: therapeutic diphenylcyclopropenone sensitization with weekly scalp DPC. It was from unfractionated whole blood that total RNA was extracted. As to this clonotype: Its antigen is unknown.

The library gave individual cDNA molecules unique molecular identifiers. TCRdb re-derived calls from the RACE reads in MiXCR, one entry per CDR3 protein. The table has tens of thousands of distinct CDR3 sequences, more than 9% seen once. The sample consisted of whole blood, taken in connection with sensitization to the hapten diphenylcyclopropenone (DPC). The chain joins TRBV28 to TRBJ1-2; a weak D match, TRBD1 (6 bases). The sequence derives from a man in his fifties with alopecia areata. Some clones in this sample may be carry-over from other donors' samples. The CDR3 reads CASSSPGGNLYGYTF. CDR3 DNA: TGTGCCAGCAGTTCCCCCGGGGGCAACCTCTATGGCTACACCTTC.